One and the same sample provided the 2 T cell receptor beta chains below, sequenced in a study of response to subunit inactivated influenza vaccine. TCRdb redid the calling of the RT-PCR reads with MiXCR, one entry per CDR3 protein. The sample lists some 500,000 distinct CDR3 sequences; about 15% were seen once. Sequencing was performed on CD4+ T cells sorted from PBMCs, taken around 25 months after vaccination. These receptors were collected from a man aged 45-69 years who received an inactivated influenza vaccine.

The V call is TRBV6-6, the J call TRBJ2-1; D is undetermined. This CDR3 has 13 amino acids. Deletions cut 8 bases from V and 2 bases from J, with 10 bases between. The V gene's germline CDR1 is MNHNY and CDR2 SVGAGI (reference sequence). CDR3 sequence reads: CASGNRPYNEQFF. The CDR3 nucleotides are TGTGCCAGCGGAAACCGACCCTACAATGAGCAGTTCTTC.

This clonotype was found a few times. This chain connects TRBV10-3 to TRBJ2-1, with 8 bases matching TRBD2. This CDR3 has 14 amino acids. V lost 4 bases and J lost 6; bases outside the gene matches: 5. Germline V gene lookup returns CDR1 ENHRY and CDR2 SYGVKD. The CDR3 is CAISGGGNPNEQFF. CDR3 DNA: TGTGCCATCAGTGGCGGGGGGAACCCCAATGAGCAGTTCTTC.